The sequence of this T cell receptor beta chain was determined in a study of CD8+ T cells in alopecia areata. Extraction of RNA preceded its reverse transcription into cDNA, which served as the sequencing template. Clones were read by immunoSEQ multiplex PCR, and TCRdb kept only the in-frame ones, dropping some. This sample yields about 140,000 clones, of which approximately 49% are seen a single time; less than 1% belongs to the top ten. The length of the CDR3 is 12 residues. CDR1 and CDR2 (germline): MGHDK, SYGVNS. V lost 3 bases and J 2 bases, leaving 4 bases between the germline ends. The starting material was CD4+ T cells sorted from blood, obtained at week 0. The gene calls are TRBV25-1 and TRBJ1-2, with D unclear. This receptor was identified in a human donor with alopecia areata. CDR3 region: CASSDGNYGYTF. The CDR3 nucleotides are TGTGCCAGCAGTGATGGCAACTATGGCTACACCTTC.